A single sample gave rise to the 8 T cell receptor beta chains below, sequenced in a study of blood T cell repertoires in COVID-19 (dated by TCRdb to the early 2020s). The library was made by the immunoSEQ multiplex PCR assay. TCRdb carries this immuneACCESS record with in-frame sequences only. Its versions omit some clonotypes, under half of them owing to an unresolved V gene in the studies checked, with the rest unexplained. Here the sample has more than 200,000 clones; around 83% occur a single time. The ten largest clones capture 8% to 10% of the sample. The material sequenced was peripheral blood. These TCRs come from a woman between 50 and 59 years old with acute or convalescent COVID-19.

V and J are TRBV2 and TRBJ2-3; D remains unclear. V dropped 8 bases and J dropped 0 bases, with 6 bases sitting between them. CDR1 is SNHLY, CDR2 FYNNEI, per germline. The length of the CDR3 is 12 residues. The CDR3 sequence: CASALSTDTQYF. The CDR3 region has the DNA TGTGCCAGCGCGCTGAGCACAGATACGCAGTATTTT.

The chain couples TRBV28 to TRBJ2-7; TRBD2 agrees at 14 bases. The germline V gene encodes CDR1 MDHEN and CDR2 SYDVKM. The CDR3 loop spans 16 amino acids. Trimming at V came to 4 bases and at J to 0 bases, leaving 2 bases not matched to a gene. CDR3 coding DNA: TGTGCCAGCAGTTGGACTAGCGGGAGGTTCTCCTACGAGCAGTACTTC. Translated: CASSWTSGRFSYEQYF.

This sequence joins TRBV10-3 and TRBJ2-1, with a tentative D call TRBD1 (6 bases). Germline CDR1 ENHRY, CDR2 SYGVKD. The CDR3 is 14 residues long. V was pared by 2 bases and J by 13 bases, with 18 bases between. In DNA form, the CDR3 reads TGTGCCATCAGTGAGGGGGCAGGGGCCGCCCATCAGTTCTTC. Its translation: CAISEGAGAAHQFF.

The chain recombines TRBV4-2 with TRBJ2-7, with 8 bases identical to TRBD2. The germline V gene has CDR1 LGHNA and CDR2 YNFKEQ. This CDR3 region has 15 residues. The V segment lost 4 bases and the J segment 3 bases; nucleotides outside the gene matches: 8. Written as DNA, the CDR3 is TGTGCCAGCAGCCTACGGACGGGGGGGGGCTACGAGCAGTACTTC. Amino acid sequence: CASSLRTGGGYEQYF.

V is TRBV6-4 and J is TRBJ2-3, with unresolved D. Germline V gene lookup returns CDR1 MRHNA and CDR2 SNTAGT. This CDR3 has 11 amino acids. V shed 4 bases and J shed 5 bases, with 4 bases lying between them. The CDR3 protein is CASSGGDTQYF. The DNA of the CDR3 is TGTGCCAGCAGTGGCGGAGATACGCAGTATTTT.

V is TRBV5-4 and J is TRBJ1-1; D remains unclear. CDR3 length: 17 residues. Germline assignment: CDR1 SGHNT and CDR2 YYREEE (reference sequence). Trimming shortened V by 0 bases and J by 3 bases, and 18 bases separated the two germline ends. CDR3 residues: CASSLGGGGRRYTEAFF. The CDR3 nucleotides are TGTGCCAGCAGCTTGGGCGGAGGAGGGCGTAGATACACTGAAGCTTTCTTT. Based on the CDR3 plus reference TRBV5-4 and TRBJ1-1, the full variable domain is ETGVTQSPTHLIKTRGQQVTLRCSSQSGHNTVSWYQQALGQGPQFIFQYYREEENGRGNFPPRFSGLQFPNYSSELNVNALELDDSALYLCASSLGGGGRRYTEAFFGQGTRLTVV.

The gene calls are TRBV5-1 and TRBJ2-7, with TRBD1 matching 9 bases. V trimming: 6 bases; J trimming: 5 bases; junction bases outside the gene matches: 15. CDR3 length equals 16 residues. The germline gives CDR1 SGHRS, CDR2 YFSETQ. CDR3 loop: CASTQRGGQGNNEQYF. The CDR3 nucleotides are TGCGCCAGCACCCAAAGGGGGGGACAGGGTAACAACGAGCAGTACTTC.

The chain employs TRBV5-5 and TRBJ2-7; weak D call: TRBD2 (5 bases). Trimming left V 0 bases short and J 3 bases short, with 10 bases between. This CDR3 region has 14 residues. The germline gives CDR1 SGHKS, CDR2 YYEKEE (reference sequence). This chain's CDR3 is CASSLATGFYEQYF. Here the CDR3 DNA reads TGTGCCAGCAGCTTGGCGACGGGATTCTACGAGCAGTACTTC.